The following is a TCR beta chain sequence with its context. This clonotype occurred a few times. The specificity of this receptor is unknown. One base away there is no much larger clone; base qualities are not given. V loses 4 bases of germline sequence and J loses 9 bases, and the interval between the two ends is 11 bases. The CDR3 measures 12 amino acids from cysteine to phenylalanine. The sequence is cut down to CDR3 DNA, 36 bases in frame from base 1. Library preparation used RACE. The sample was run on a NextSeq 500. During library preparation, unique molecular identifiers were attached to individual cDNA molecules so that TCRs could be counted quantitatively and reproducibly. For every blood RNA sample, sequencing covered both the TCR alpha and TCR beta chains. The published analysis was carried out like this. Samples had a median of about 96,000 TCRs, with a range from roughly 23,224 to 750,000. V, J and CDR3 annotation of the TCR reads was performed with the Decombinator software suite. For the PS versus PT1 abundance plots, all samples were subsampled to the same number of TCRs (28,000). Expanded TCRs were defined as absent before sensitization and observed at least eight times at the 2-week time point. TCRdb handled the public reads itself, with Q25 trimming in fastp and clone calling in MiXCR, and kept productive beta chains. Rows are unified per CDR3 protein, each entry keeping the most common DNA and genes. None of the V and J calls come from the authors' own analysis; TCRdb made them. Across this sample there are 330,000 or so distinct CDR3 sequences, with nearly 6.5% seen only once. Clones ranked in the top ten supply less than 6.5% of the sample.

This specimen belongs to a study of human T cells and chemical hapten exposure (dated by TCRdb to the early 2020s). Regarding the research as a whole: For sensitization, 2% DPC in acetone was applied to a roughly 2 cm by roughly 2 cm area of upper inner arm skin. Throughout the roughly 25-week study period, patients were also given weekly therapeutic DPC doses on the scalp. Patch testing was done on the upper back using Finn chambers containing 0.01% DPC, and results were scored after 6 days according to International Contact Dermatitis Research Group standards. Alopecia areata with under or over 50% scalp involvement, alopecia totalis and alopecia universalis were represented in the patient cohort, which was mostly female. Libraries were pooled for sequencing, and variation in per-sample TCR yields was attributed mainly to small differences in library volumes within the pool. The study tracked peripheral blood TCR repertoire changes in vivo during primary and secondary sensitization to the hapten diphenylcyclopropenone (DPC) in alopecia patients. Blood was sampled from patients pre-sensitization (week 0) and at 2, 6 and about 24 weeks after DPC sensitization. Roughly 30 alopecia patients provided blood for TCR sequencing at one to four time points (pre-sensitization, 2, 6 and 24 weeks).

What this sample's time point label stands for: patch test 2, 6 weeks after DPC sensitization. The sample's treatment or condition label is to be understood as: therapeutic diphenylcyclopropenone sensitization with weekly scalp DPC. At each patch-test visit, blood was drawn before the patch test was applied. To be eligible, patients had to be aged 18 to 70, diagnosed with alopecia and judged suitable for DPC therapy, while pregnant patients were excluded. Total RNA was extracted from unfractionated whole blood collected in Tempus Blood RNA tubes. Results and caveats for the whole study, not just this receptor: After repeated subsampling, the strength of the expansion versus patch-test correlation and the threshold at which it became significant changed. DPC sensitization did not change the number of TCRs with a frequency above 1 in 1000, and there was no evidence of changes in global repertoire structure. Patch test score correlated positively with the number of PT1 expanded TCRs, reaching significance at thresholds 8, 16 and 32 but not at 4. Because all patients had alopecia, a presumed autoimmune disease, the immune response of the patients might differ from that of healthy individuals. Compared with pre-sensitization or healthy control sets, expanded TCRs formed significantly more large CDR3 similarity clusters, which is consistent with antigen-driven responses.

The sequence came from a woman between 18 and 29 years old with alopecia areata. Some clones in this sample may be carry-over from other donors' samples. This sequence uses TRBV12-3 or TRBV12-4 and TRBJ2-3; TRBD2 is possibly the D segment (5 matching bases). The sequencing here drew on whole blood, taken in connection with sensitization to the hapten diphenylcyclopropenone (DPC). DNA sequence: TGTGCCAGCAGTTCCCCTAGCCCGACGCAGTATTTT. Translated, this is CASSSPSPTQYF.